This T cell receptor beta chain was recovered during a study of blood T cells in healthy people across ages. A second about 6 to 12 cycle PCR used barcoded and J-beta primers. TCRdb recomputed calls from the 5' RACE reads with MiXCR, one row per CDR3 protein. The sample has some 940,000 distinct CDR3 sequences, 25% to 35% seen once. V was trimmed by 5 bases and J by 5 bases, leaving 19 bases between them. The CDR3 has 16 amino acids. CDR1 is MDHEN, CDR2 SYDVKM, per germline. These same records also appear under a second study, on T cells of mothers and their children. Per that study: Every mother supplied over 8 million TCR beta CDR3 reads and every child approximately 2.8 million. Related and unrelated pairs show similar thymic shaping of TCR recombination output. No persistent microchimeric T cell clones were detected at around 97 clones per million clonotypes sensitivity.

Source material: blood. The clonotype comes from a middle-aged woman in good health. The chain employs TRBV28 and TRBJ1-5; possibly TRBD1 for D (5 bases). The CDR3 bases are TGTGCCAGCAGTCCCCTATTCGGGTGGGGGGATCAGCCCCAGCATTTT. Residues: CASSPLFGWGDQPQHF.